The 14 T cell receptor beta chains listed next were all sequenced from one sample in a study of blood T cell repertoires in COVID-19. Sequencing was performed with immunoSEQ multiplex PCR; in TCRdb, only in-frame clones are kept and a portion is missing. The sample lists about 80,000 clones, about four fifths seen once, with around a third in the top ten. The sequencing sample was made of peripheral blood. Receptors originate from a woman in her 70s with acute or convalescent COVID-19.

This CDR3 reads CASSKREDYYGYTF. CDR3 nucleotides: TGTGCCAGCAGCAAAAGGGAGGATTACTATGGCTACACCTTC. V usage is TRBV11-2 and J usage is TRBJ1-2; D call uncertain. The CDR3 contains 14 residues. The germline V gene encodes CDR1 SGHAT and CDR2 FQNNGV. Trimming cost V 5 bases and J 3 bases, with 13 bases left between them.

This clone was counted between two and nine times. Within the sample, other DNA sequences also encode this same CDR3. This chain connects TRBV7-2 to TRBJ1-4; a weak D match, TRBD1 (5 bases). CDR3 length: 15 residues. Germline CDR1 is SGHTA and CDR2 is FQGNSA. V was trimmed by 1 base and J by 3 bases, leaving 9 bases between them. CDR3 in DNA: TGTGCCAGCAGCTTAGTGGCAGGGCCTAATGAAAAACTGTTTTTT. It specifies CASSLVAGPNEKLFF.

The chain joins TRBV27 to TRBJ1-6; D not resolved. The CDR3 is made up of 15 amino acids. Germline CDR1 is MNHEY and CDR2 is SMNVEV (reference sequence). The V gene lost 6 bases and the J gene lost 8 bases, with 17 bases spanning the gap. The CDR3 region is CASRYLRPGYSPLHF. CDR3 DNA sequence: TGTGCCAGCAGGTACCTGCGCCCAGGATATTCACCCCTCCACTTT.

V usage is TRBV27 and J usage is TRBJ2-1; perhaps TRBD1 as D (6 bases). The V and J ends lost 8 bases and 7 bases respectively, with 18 bases between them. This CDR3 contains 14 residues. CDR1 and CDR2 from the germline V gene are MNHEY and SMNVEV (reference sequence). The CDR3 DNA sequence: TGTGCCAGCTCCAGGGGCAGGGCGCGGAATGAGCAGTTCTTC. It encodes CASSRGRARNEQFF.

This chain joins TRBV7-2 and TRBJ1-2; D uncertain. Germline CDR1 reads SGHTA; CDR2 reads FQGNSA. The V and J ends lost 1 base and 1 base respectively, with 7 bases between them. The CDR3 has 14 residues. The CDR3 here is CASSLGYSNYGYTF. Here the CDR3 DNA reads TGTGCCAGCAGCTTAGGGTACAGTAACTATGGCTACACCTTC.

This clone showed up just a few times. The V and J genes are TRBV4-1 and TRBJ1-1; the D is unclear. This CDR3 has 14 amino acids. Looked up from germline, CDR1 is MGHRA and CDR2 is YSYEKL. In DNA form, the CDR3 reads TGCCCCCGCAGCCAACTCGACTGGAACACTGAAGCTTTCTTT. As protein: CPRSQLDWNTEAFF.

The CDR3 nucleotides are TGTGCCAGCAGCTCGACTAGCGGATTCCAAGAGACCCAGTACTTC. Residues: CASSSTSGFQETQYF. The chain couples TRBV7-8 to TRBJ2-5; 9 bases line up with TRBD2. With 4 bases clipped from V and 1 base from J, the junction kept 4 bases outside the gene matches. The germline V gene encodes CDR1 SGHVS and CDR2 FQNEAQ. The CDR3 runs to 15 residues. Together with reference TRBV7-8 and TRBJ2-5, the CDR3 gives the full variable domain: GAGVSQSPRYKVAKRGQDVALRCDPISGHVSLFWYQQALGQGPEFLTYFQNEAQLDKSGLPSDRFFAERPEGSVSTLKIQRTQQEDSAVYLCASSSTSGFQETQYFGPGTRLLVL.

J is TRBJ1-5 and V is TRBV6-5; 7 bases are shared with TRBD1. V gave up 5 bases and J gave up 4 bases; unmatched junction bases: 8. This CDR3 region has 15 residues. Germline V lookup: CDR1 MNHEY, CDR2 SVGAGI. The CDR3 bases are TGTGCCAGCAGTACAACTCCAGGGGGGAATCAGCCCCAGCATTTT. Translation gives CASSTTPGGNQPQHF.

The chain couples TRBV5-1 to TRBJ2-7; D may be TRBD2 (6 bases). The germline V gene encodes CDR1 SGHRS and CDR2 YFSETQ. The CDR3 totals 15 residues. V was cut by 2 bases and J by 4 bases, with 16 bases left in between. DNA of the CDR3: TGCGCCAGCAGCTTCTCCACGACTAGTTCTTACGAGCAGTACTTC. It yields the protein CASSFSTTSSYEQYF.

In this sample, this clone turned up once. The chain employs TRBV27 and TRBJ2-3; a weak D match, TRBD2 (8 bases). Germline CDR1 and CDR2: MNHEY and SMNVEV (reference sequence). The CDR3 covers 15 residues. Trimming removed 3 bases from V and 5 bases from J, with 15 bases in between. CDR3 bases: TGTGCCAGCAGTTTCGGGACTAGGGGGCTAGATACGCAGTATTTT. Translation: CASSFGTRGLDTQYF.

This chain joins TRBV7-8 and TRBJ1-2; D not certain. CDR3 length equals 14 residues. The germline V gene encodes CDR1 SGHVS and CDR2 FQNEAQ. V shed 1 base and J shed 2 bases, with 8 bases lying between them. The CDR3: CASSLDQRNYGYTF. CDR3 bases: TGTGCCAGCAGCTTAGATCAGCGGAACTATGGCTACACCTTC.

The genes are TRBV3-1 (or the pseudogene TRBV3-2) and TRBJ2-3; D may be TRBD2 (5 bases). There are 17 residues in the CDR3. Trimming cost V 0 bases and J 2 bases, with 15 bases left between them. CDR1 is LGHDT, CDR2 YNNKEL, per germline (reference sequence). The CDR3 bases are TGTGCCAGCAGCCAAGATTTAAGCGGAACCACCACAGATACGCAGTATTTT. It encodes CASSQDLSGTTTDTQYF.

V and J are TRBV24-1 and TRBJ2-1; TRBD1 might be the D (6 bases). This CDR3 spans 15 amino acids. V was cut by 0 bases and J by 12 bases, with 17 bases left in between. Per germline, CDR1 KGHDR and CDR2 SFDVKD. DNA of the CDR3: TGTGCCACCAGTGATTTGGCCCGGACACAGGGTCGGCAGTTCTTC. As protein: CATSDLARTQGRQFF.

The chain couples TRBV4-2 to TRBJ2-2; D unresolved. Germline CDR1 and CDR2: LGHNA and YNFKEQ. The germline V and J ends were trimmed by 0 bases and 6 bases, with 14 bases remaining between them. The CDR3 runs 16 residues. CDR3 sequence reads: CASSQERRMVSGELFF. The CDR3 DNA reads TGTGCCAGCAGCCAAGAACGGCGGATGGTCTCCGGGGAGCTGTTTTTT.